Presented here are 6 T cell receptor beta chains from one specimen sequenced in a study of shared clonotypes between healthy human individuals. Clones were sequenced by immunoSEQ multiplex PCR, and TCRdb holds only the in-frame ones, with some missing. The profile shows roughly 95,000 clones, around 47% of them singletons. The sequencing sample was made of PBMCs. Source of these receptors: a woman aged 40 to 55 in good health. Some clones in this sample may be carry-over from other donors' samples.

With respect to this clone: A far bigger clonotype differs at one base, so this is likely a read error. The chain is built from TRBV4-2 and TRBJ1-5; TRBD1 matches at 7 bases. The germline V gene encodes CDR1 LGHNA and CDR2 YNFKEQ. V gave up 0 bases and J gave up 5 bases; unmatched junction bases: 7. The CDR3 runs 16 residues. CDR3 sequence (DNA): TGTGCCAGCAGCCAAGATTCGAGACAGGGTTATCAGCCCCAGCATTTT. Protein: CASSQDSRQGYQPQHF.

This clone was counted ten times or more. This chain connects TRBV6-4 to TRBJ2-2, with D unresolved. The CDR3 consists of 14 residues. Deletions cut 6 bases from V and 5 bases from J, with 13 bases between. Germline V gene sequence: CDR1 MRHNA, CDR2 SNTAGT. CDR3 in DNA: TGTGCCAGCAGCGTCGACGCCCCGACCGGGGAGCTGTTTTTT. Translating it yields CASSVDAPTGELFF.

The rearrangement joins TRBV13 to TRBJ1-1; maybe TRBD1 (5 bases). V lost 5 bases and J 0 bases, leaving 7 bases between the germline ends. The CDR3 loop spans 13 amino acids. CDR1 is PRHDT, CDR2 FYEKMQ, per germline (reference sequence). In DNA form, the CDR3 reads TGTGCCAGCAGCAAGGGGATGAACACTGAAGCTTTCTTT. Amino acid sequence: CASSKGMNTEAFF. The whole variable domain, filled in from reference TRBV13 and TRBJ1-1, reads AAGVIQSPRHLIKEKRETATLKCYPIPRHDTVYWYQQGPGQDPQFLISFYEKMQSDKGSIPDRFSAQQFSDYHSELNMSSLELGDSALYFCASSKGMNTEAFFGQGTRLTVV.

DNA for the CDR3: TGTGCCAGCAGCCCAACCGGACATATAGAGCAGTTCTTC. This codes for CASSPTGHIEQFF. The chain links TRBV11-3 to TRBJ2-1, with D perhaps TRBD1 (5 bases). Trimming removed 5 bases from V and 10 bases from J, with 15 bases in between. The length of the CDR3 is 13 residues. Germline loops: CDR1 SGHNT, CDR2 YENEEA.

This chain connects TRBV4-1 to TRBJ1-5; D is unresolved. Germline values: CDR1 MGHRA, CDR2 YSYEKL. The CDR3 sequence is 13 residues long. V gave up 3 bases and J gave up 5 bases, with 8 bases separating them. The CDR3 sequence: CASSQWGHQPQHF. The CDR3 nucleotides read TGCGCCAGCAGCCAGTGGGGTCATCAGCCCCAGCATTTT.

This sequence joins TRBV15 and TRBJ2-7; D possibly corresponds to TRBD1 (5 bases). Germline V lookup: CDR1 LNHNV, CDR2 YYDKDF (reference sequence). The V end was cut by 1 base, the J end by 6 bases, with 10 bases between. The CDR3 runs to 13 residues. The DNA of the CDR3 is TGTGCCACCAGCAGAGGTGGGGCCACCGAGCAGTACTTC. Its translation is CATSRGGATEQYF.